This TCR beta chain came from a study of monozygotic twins with inflammatory bowel disease. General study points: A reduction in TCRbeta diversity (inverse Simpson) was seen in IBD patients relative to healthy co-twins.

TCRdb re-called the 5' RACE reads, yielding one record per CDR3 amino acid sequence without DNA. Recorded for this sample: some 440,000 distinct CDR3 sequences. Each donor supplied more than 2 ml of blood. To note about this clonotype: Its target is unknown.

The source is a human donor with ulcerative colitis or Crohn's disease, or a healthy co-twin of an affected twin (not recorded which). Source material: blood.

CDR3 sequence: CASSLAGEQFF. The rearrangement links TRBV7-9 to TRBJ2-1. The CDR3 covers 11 residues. Germline CDR1 SEHNR, CDR2 FQNEAQ (reference sequence). Based on the CDR3 plus reference TRBV7-9 and TRBJ2-1, the full variable domain is DTGVSQNPRHKITKRGQNVTFRCDPISEHNRLYWYRQTLGQGPEFLTYFQNEAQLEKSRLLSDRFSAERPKGSFSTLEIQRTEQGDSAMYLCASSLAGEQFFGPGTRLTVL.